The TCR beta chain described here comes from a study of cytomegalovirus exposure and HLA in healthy donors (dated by TCRdb to 2016 to 2017). Describing the broader study: An earlier analysis of roughly 630 of the donors reported 250 to 350 Gb of sequence data and about 100 million unique TCR beta sequences from about 179 million T cells. An early release covering some 640 HLA-typed donors comprised roughly 300 gigabases of sequencing data and approximately 85 million unique TCR sequences. Of the roughly 400 genotyped donors, over 80% were placed in the genetic ancestry cluster associated with self-reported Caucasian donors. The aim of the study was to test whether cataloging public T cell receptors could identify signatures of past pathogen exposure. The study used immunosequencing to profile the T cell repertoires of approximately 640 subjects and linked those repertoires to cytomegalovirus serostatus. A separate validation cohort of more than 100 different subjects was used in addition to the approximately 610-subject first cohort. To predict cytomegalovirus infection status, the study combined high-throughput TCR immunosequencing, statistical association of individual TCRs with disease status, and machine learning. To study patterns of TCR occurrence, a later analysis re-analyzed previously published TCR beta repertoires from around 670 donors and added high-resolution HLA genotyping. Rather than using new phenotypic data, the later analysis identified candidate immune exposures from TCR beta sequences and from how often those sequences occurred across donors. To decide whether each TCR beta V gene segment behaved as functional or pseudogenic, an earlier analysis of some 600 of the donors relied on high-throughput TCR beta sequencing. Donor age, sex, ethnicity and CMV serostatus were collected together with the repertoire data. A later genetic analysis took genome-wide SNP genotypes for about 65% of the 666 donors and used that subset as a discovery cohort. All discovery cohort repertoires had been generated using a single sequencing platform. HLA typing included class I and class II loci at four-digit resolution. Typing coverage differed by locus: A, B, C, DRB1 and DQB1 were typed in roughly 620-630 donors, DQA1 in about 500, DPA1 in approximately 600, and DPB1 in roughly 470. Roughly 5 DR-DQ haplotypes were handled as single units for association and clustering because linkage in the cohort was strong. On average, 235,054 unique TCR beta nucleotide sequences were sequenced per donor among a few hundred genotyped donors of the cohort, with roughly a sixth of those sequences being non-productive.

The CDR3 holds 16 amino acids from the cysteine to the phenylalanine. The retained sequence is limited to the CDR3, 48 bases, with the frame set at the first base. At the junction V is shortened by 5 bases and J by 1 base; bases outside the gene matches: 6. Taken from the germline V gene, the CDR1 and CDR2 loops are SGHAT and FQNNGV. The cohort consisted of 600 or so healthy bone marrow donors. Cohort members were all nominally healthy when sampled, although unrecorded immune exposures were likely present. The donor tested CMV seronegative and was one of the 352 seronegative cohort members. Every donor gave a peripheral blood sample, and the peripheral blood mononuclear cells from that sample were used for TCR beta sequencing. Genomic DNA extraction from the blood cell samples was performed with the Qiagen DNeasy Blood Extraction Kit. The library was built by means of the immunoSEQ multiplex PCR assay. For the multiplex PCR, a mixture combining 60 forward primers for TCR Vbeta segments and 13 reverse primers for TCR Jbeta segments was used. A multiplex PCR assay on genomic DNA amplified the CDR3 region of rearranged TCR beta genes. The amplified TCR beta libraries were sequenced on the Illumina HiSeq System as 87-base-pair reads. Turning to the authors' computational methods: A later analysis counted tens of millions of unique TCR beta chains across the 700 or so repertoires, and some 11 million of these chains were shared by at least two donors. A nearest-neighbor algorithm error-corrected the raw reads and collapsed the reads into unique sequences, merging closely related sequences to remove PCR and sequencing errors. V, D and J gene segments were assigned by aligning CDR3 sequences to IMGT reference sequences. For a sequence to be retained, at least a six-nucleotide match to both a V gene segment and a J gene segment was required. Rearrangements were classified as productive when the CDR3 lacked stop codons and remained in frame with V and J, and all other rearrangements were classified as non-productive. CDR3 was defined by IMGT convention, running from the second conserved V-encoded cysteine to the conserved J-encoded phenylalanine. The earlier analysis of about 610 of the donors excluded sequences that lacked an unambiguous match to a single V gene segment. In an earlier analysis of approximately 550 of the donors, V segments were called functional above 56.7% productive rearrangements and were called segregating when the between-donor standard deviation exceeded 5%. To diagnose cytomegalovirus status from the catalog of TCR beta chain sequences, a statistical classification framework was built. A later analysis assigned V and J genes by comparing TCR nucleotide sequences with IMGT/GENE-DB human TR gene sequences. The TCRdist pipeline was used in a later analysis to assign CDR3 sequences and most-parsimonious VDJ recombination scenarios. In a later analysis, each TCR beta chain was defined by its CDR3 amino acid sequence together with its V-gene family, and reads without a unique V-gene family were excluded. In a later analysis, fewer than 650 highly shared, low-generation-probability nucleotide sequences were removed to address suspected cross-contamination and a sequencing artifact. For each public chain, a later analysis derived a clonal expansion index from normalized ranks of inferred template counts within each repertoire. A later analysis computed generation probabilities with a VDJ recombination model fitted to out-of-frame rearrangements, and checked the results against IGoR. Hypergeometric tests were used in a later analysis to score TCR-TCR, TCR-HLA and TCR-CMV co-occurrence, with a repertoire-size bias correction applied to the TCR pairs. False discovery rates were estimated in a later analysis by permuting HLA or CMV assignments 20 times. In a later analysis, co-occurring TCRs were grouped with DBSCAN, and TCRdist sequence similarity was added when clustering was performed within HLA-allele-positive subsets. Co-occurrence clustering excluded repertoires with fewer than 30,000 or more than 120,000 public chains, plus five with anomalous nucleotide sharing. Not all clones reach the TCRdb copy of this immuneACCESS table, which keeps in-frame sequences only. Checked studies attribute under half of the gap to unresolved V genes and leave the rest unexplained. V and J calls and clone size are copied from that table; D and trimming were computed from the DNA. A total of around 120,000 clones appear in this sample, about 82% of them only once. The biggest ten clones account for over 1% of the sample.

With regard to this clone: It has no known antigen specificity. Qualities for individual bases were not recorded, and no much larger clone is one base off.

General conclusions and limits of the study: A later analysis found that most CMV-associated TCR beta chains appeared HLA-restricted, with HLA associations seemingly driven largely by CMV exposure. Some IMGT-functional V segments, including TRBV6-2 and TRBV6-3, could not be told apart with the 87-base-pair reads, so those segments were excluded. In a later analysis, HLA-associated TCR beta chains showed more clonal expansion and lower generation probabilities than non-associated chains that were equally common. Broadly in line with IMGT annotations, most TCR beta V segments showed up in productive rearrangements about 90% or about 30% of the time in an earlier analysis of 450 to 750 of the donors. A few of the identified cytomegalovirus-associated TCR beta chains were confirmed in vitro to be specific for cytomegalovirus antigens. While some public TCRs were present in many individuals, most TCR sequences turned up only very rarely across donors. Cytomegalovirus status was reported to be diagnosed by the classifier with high specificity and sensitivity in both the original and validation cohorts. For the cohort, immune exposure information was limited to CMV serostatus. A total of 164 TCR beta chains were listed by the study as associated with cytomegalovirus. Because counts were too low, some 17 rarely observed V segments, including chromosome 9 orphons, were left out of the earlier analysis of 587 of the donors. The cohort was sequenced for TCR beta chains only, and without alpha or paired-chain data the features that could be detected were limited. A further reported finding was that TCR beta sequences accurately predicted the HLA-A and HLA-B alleles for most subjects in the first cohort. Because HLA typing was unavailable for some donors at each locus, only the typed subset was used in association tests. A cluster of highly shared sequence variants was judged likely to represent a technical artifact of the sequencing pipeline. A later analysis found that TCR association rates varied across HLA loci, with DRB1 alleles showing the most associated TCRs and HLA-C alleles the fewest. The authors suggested that the approach could potentially be generalized to other disease states and immunological phenotypes. Several of the top co-occurrence clusters appeared to be linked to parvovirus B19, influenza, CMV and Epstein-Barr virus, according to a later analysis. An association between a missense DCLRE1C variant and V-gene and J-gene trimming of TCR beta chains was found in a later genetic analysis and replicated in an independent cohort. A later genetic analysis reported fewer N-insertions in productive TCRs among donors in an Asian-associated ancestry cluster than the roughly 670-donor mean. When HLA alleles, especially DR and DQ, strongly co-occurred, TCR associations were difficult to assign to individual alleles. Linkage disequilibrium might explain the correlated functional status among segregating V segments, but an unknown experimental factor could not be excluded. Sequencing depth was assumed to be roughly uniform across donors in the presence/absence analyses, though that assumption may not hold. Specific HLA alleles were associated with 18,000 or so TCR beta sequences at a false discovery rate of 0.05 in a later analysis.

The sequencing sample was made of PBMCs. The receptor chain draws on TRBV11-2 and TRBJ2-1; TRBD2 fits 9 bases in the junction. This TCR was recovered from a boy aged 5-17 years in good health and CMV-seronegative. The nucleotide sequence is given as TGTGCCAGCAGCATACGACTAGCGGATTCCTACAATGAGCAGTTCTTC. Its protein is CASSIRLADSYNEQFF.